A selection of T cell receptor beta chains follows, all from one sample in a study of vaccination effects on CD4 cells after COVID-19. The table came from immunoSEQ multiplex PCR; TCRdb's copy has only in-frame clones and leaves some out. The sample contains tens of thousands of clones, 74% of which appear only once. Their antigen targets remain unknown. The source was CD4+ T cells from PBMCs cultured without peptide, collected after COVID-19 vaccination. These receptors all stem from a human donor who received a COVID-19 vaccine. Both conserved end residues are part of each CDR3. A D gene is named only where the DNA matches it firmly. A clone size is listed for some rows: how often the clone was seen (once, few, many), or a class if it is expanded.

D | size | J | V | DNA | CDR3
- | few | TRBJ2-5 | TRBV7-2 | TGTGCCAGCAACCGGGAGACGAGGACCCAGTACTTC | CASNRETRTQYF
- | - | TRBJ2-5 | TRBV9 | TGTGCCAGCAGCGTAGGCGGCAGCCAAGAGACCCAGTACTTC | CASSVGGSQETQYF
TRBD2 | - | TRBJ2-1 | TRBV5-1 | TGCGCCAGCAGGGACCCTAGCGGGGGCTCCTACAATGAGCAGTTCTTC | CASRDPSGGSYNEQFF
- | - | TRBJ2-1 | TRBV5-4 | TGTGCCAGCAGCCTCGGAGGCAGGCTGAACAATGAGCAGTTCTTC | CASSLGGRLNNEQFF
- | - | TRBJ1-1 | TRBV6-5 | TGTGCCAGCAGTTACTCCCAGAACACTGAAGCTTTCTTT | CASSYSQNTEAFF
TRBD1 | - | TRBJ1-1 | TRBV18 | TGTGCCAGCTCTCTGGACAGGGCCAACACTGAAGCTTTCTTT | CASSLDRANTEAFF
TRBD1 | - | TRBJ1-6 | TRBV7-2 | TGTGCCAGCAGCCCCAGGGGGACAAGGGATCGTAATTCACCCCTCCACTTT | CASSPRGTRDRNSPLHF
TRBD1 | - | TRBJ2-1 | TRBV4-2 | TGTGCCAGCAGCCAAGACGGGACAGGGAGTTACAATGAGCAGTTCTTC | CASSQDGTGSYNEQFF
- | - | TRBJ2-1 | TRBV6-2/TRBV6-3 | TGTGCCAGCAGTGGGACGTCCTACAATGAGCAGTTCTTC | CASSGTSYNEQFF
- | once | TRBJ2-3 | TRBV10-3 | TGTGCCACCAATGGACGGACAGATACGCAGTATTTT | CATNGRTDTQYF
- | - | TRBJ1-1 | TRBV28 | TGTGCCGGGACCGGGACGTCGAACACTGAAGCTTTCTTT | CAGTGTSNTEAFF
- | - | TRBJ2-5 | TRBV27 | TGTGCCAGCACCCCCGGGGAGACCCAGTACTTC | CASTPGETQYF
TRBD1 | - | TRBJ2-1 | TRBV7-9 | TGTGCCAGCAGCTTTTTAGGAGACAGGGATGATGAGCAGTTCTTC | CASSFLGDRDDEQFF
- | few | TRBJ1-5 | TRBV11-2 | TGTGCCAGCAGCGGCGGACAGCACAGCAATCAGCCCCAGCATTTT | CASSGGQHSNQPQHF
- | - | TRBJ2-1 | TRBV6-6 | TGTGCCAGCAGCCTCACCTGGACCTCCGGGTACAATGAGCAGTTCTTC | CASSLTWTSGYNEQFF
TRBD1 | - | TRBJ1-6 | TRBV7-9 | TGTGCCAGCAGCCTCTCCCGGGGACAGGGTGGATCACCCCTCCACTTT | CASSLSRGQGGSPLHF
- | once | TRBJ2-5 | TRBV6-2/TRBV6-3 | TGTGCCAGCAGTTACGCGGGGGCTAGGGAGACCCAGTACTTC | CASSYAGARETQYF
- | - | TRBJ2-2 | TRBV18 | TGTGCCAGCTCACCACAGGGTGAGGACGGGGAGCTGTTTTTT | CASSPQGEDGELFF
TRBD2 | - | TRBJ2-1 | TRBV6-5 | TGTGCCAGCAGTTTTCTAGCGGGGGGGTACAATGAGCAGTTCTTC | CASSFLAGGYNEQFF
- | few | TRBJ1-5 | TRBV2 | TGTGCCAGCCTCAGACAGCCGAATAGCAATCAGCCCCAGCATTTT | CASLRQPNSNQPQHF
TRBD1 | - | TRBJ2-1 | TRBV24-1 | TGTGCCACCAGTGATCTAACAGGGGGCTCCTACAATGAGCAGTTCTTC | CATSDLTGGSYNEQFF
- | - | TRBJ2-3 | TRBV5-5 | TGTGCCAGCAGCTTTTCTGGAGCGACAGATACGCAGTATTTT | CASSFSGATDTQYF
TRBD1 | few | TRBJ2-2 | TRBV19 | TGTGCCATCGCCAAGGGGACAGGGGCTAGTCGCACCGGGGAGCTGTTTTTT | CAIAKGTGASRTGELFF
TRBD2 | - | TRBJ2-1 | TRBV28 | TGTGCCAGCAGTTTATTTTCGGGGGGGCAGAATGAGCAGTTCTTC | CASSLFSGGQNEQFF
- | few | TRBJ1-2 | TRBV30 | TGTGCCTGGAGTCCGTCATCTTACTATGGCTACACCTTC | CAWSPSSYYGYTF
- | - | TRBJ1-1 | TRBV7-2 | TGTGCCAGCAGCTTACGGCAGGGCACCACTGAAGCTTTCTTT | CASSLRQGTTEAFF